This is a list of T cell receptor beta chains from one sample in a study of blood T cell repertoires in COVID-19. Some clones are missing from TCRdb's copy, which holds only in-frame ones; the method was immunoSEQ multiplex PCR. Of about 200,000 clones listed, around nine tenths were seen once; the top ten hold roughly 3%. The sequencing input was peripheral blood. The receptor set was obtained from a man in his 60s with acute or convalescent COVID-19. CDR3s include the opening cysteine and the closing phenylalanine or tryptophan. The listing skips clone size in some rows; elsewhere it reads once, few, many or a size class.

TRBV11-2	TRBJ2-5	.	CASSFLSSGGPRETQYF
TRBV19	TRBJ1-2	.	CASSNSGQSYGYTF
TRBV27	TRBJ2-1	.	CASSYRGSYNEQFF
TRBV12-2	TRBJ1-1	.	CASRLAKQGGNTEAFF
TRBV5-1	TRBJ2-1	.	CASHIGGYNEQFF
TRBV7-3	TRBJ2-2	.	CASSLYRGRTGELFF
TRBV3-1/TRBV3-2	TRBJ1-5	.	CASSQGTGVSNQPQHF
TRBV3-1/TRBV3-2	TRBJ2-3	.	CASSRSGGASDTQYF
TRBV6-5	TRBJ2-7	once	CASSSLISGGPYEQYF
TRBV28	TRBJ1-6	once	CASSRGQGGASSPLHF
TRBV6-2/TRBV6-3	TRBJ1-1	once	CASSYQGPAFF
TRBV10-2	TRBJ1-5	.	CASRWAGNQPQHF
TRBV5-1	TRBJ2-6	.	CASSFLAGAAGANVLTF
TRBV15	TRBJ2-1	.	CATSRDELAGGEYNEQFF
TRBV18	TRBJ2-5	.	CASSPPRGGETQYF
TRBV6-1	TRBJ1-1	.	CASSERGGIAEAFF
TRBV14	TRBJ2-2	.	CASSQIISGGNTGELFF
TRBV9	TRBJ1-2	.	CASSPRINYGYTF
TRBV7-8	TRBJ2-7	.	CASSLAQAGRHEQYF
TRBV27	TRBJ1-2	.	CATSSSPGGGYGYTF
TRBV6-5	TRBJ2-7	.	CASSYSRVVNEQYF
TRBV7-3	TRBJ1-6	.	CASSLMARGINSPLHF
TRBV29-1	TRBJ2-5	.	CSVERPSGSQETQYF
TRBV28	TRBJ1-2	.	CASSLPPGKGYTF
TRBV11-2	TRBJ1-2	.	CASSLVQRGYGYTF
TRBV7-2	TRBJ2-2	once	CASSPPGGTGELFF
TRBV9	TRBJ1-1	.	CASSIHLGNTEAFF
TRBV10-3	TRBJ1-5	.	CAISGETGGIGNQPQHF
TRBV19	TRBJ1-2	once	CASSPLGSDRLGGYTF
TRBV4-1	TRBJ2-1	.	CASSLFGGAGNEQFF
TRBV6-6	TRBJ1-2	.	CASSSTRQGKNYGYTF
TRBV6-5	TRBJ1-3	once	CASSAPGQGEHTIYF
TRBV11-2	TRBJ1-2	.	CASSLDVGTGNGYTF
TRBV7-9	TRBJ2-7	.	CASSLGRGEQYF
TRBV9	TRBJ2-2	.	CASTQDRSNTGELFF
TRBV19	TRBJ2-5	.	CASSTDRGLPRATQYF
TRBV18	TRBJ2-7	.	CASSLTLTEASYEQYF
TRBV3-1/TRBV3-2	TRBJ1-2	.	CASSPGQTYGYTF
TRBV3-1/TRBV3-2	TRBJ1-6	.	CASSPRQGGSPLHF
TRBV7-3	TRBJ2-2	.	CASSLGVNTGELFF
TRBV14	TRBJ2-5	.	CASSQGPQGGRETQYF
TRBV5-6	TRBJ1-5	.	CASSLRGGGSNQPQHF
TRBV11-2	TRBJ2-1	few	CASSLGAELAGNNEQFF
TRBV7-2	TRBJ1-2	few	CASSKGTGGFYGYTF
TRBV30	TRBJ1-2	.	CAWRQGEAYGYTF